What follows are 10 T cell receptor beta chains derived from one specimen sequenced in a study of T cell changes during pregnancy in multiple sclerosis. TCRdb's table, derived via immunoSEQ multiplex PCR, lists solely in-frame clones and lacks some. This sample carries 90,000 to 100,000 clones, approximately 92% of them seen once, and the ten largest clones take 4.3%. Sample: peripheral blood, taken in the first trimester of pregnancy. These receptors were collected from a female donor with multiple sclerosis, enrolled in a pregnancy study.

This chain links TRBV4-1 with TRBJ1-1, with D maybe TRBD1 (5 bases). The CDR3 runs to 15 residues. V was clipped by 0 bases and J by 5 bases, with 13 bases between them. Germline CDR1 MGHRA, CDR2 YSYEKL. CDR3 in DNA: TGCGCCAGCAGCCAAGAAGGAGGGGCCGGAACTGAAGCTTTCTTT. This encodes CASSQEGGAGTEAFF.

V usage is TRBV11-1 and J usage is TRBJ2-7; TRBD1 agrees at 7 bases. The trim removed 0 bases at V and 7 bases at J, leaving 6 bases unmatched. The CDR3 spans 14 residues. Germline CDR1 reads SGHAT; CDR2 reads FQDESV (reference sequence). CDR3 nucleotides: TGTGCCAGCAGCTTAGCCTCCGGGACAGATGAGCAGTACTTC. It specifies CASSLASGTDEQYF.

The V and J genes are TRBV29-1 and TRBJ2-7, with 11 bases lining up with TRBD1. This CDR3 is 13 amino acids long. Germline lookup yields CDR1 SQVTM and CDR2 ANQGSEA. J gave up 2 bases and V 6 bases, and 3 bases lay outside the gene matches. The CDR3 sequence is CSVRGQGAYEQYF. As DNA, the CDR3 is TGCAGCGTAAGGGGACAGGGGGCCTACGAGCAGTACTTC.

V is TRBV18 and J is TRBJ2-7; D perhaps matches TRBD1 (6 bases). The CDR3 sequence is 14 residues long. CDR1 and CDR2 from the germline V gene are KGHSH and LQKENI. The V gene lost 6 bases and the J gene lost 3 bases, with 15 bases spanning the gap. CDR3 region: CASSSGDSDYEQYF. The DNA of the CDR3 is TGTGCCAGCTCGTCAGGGGATTCAGACTACGAGCAGTACTTC.

The genes are TRBV27 and TRBJ2-3, with D possibly matching TRBD2 (7 bases). Germline V gene sequence: CDR1 MNHEY, CDR2 SMNVEV (reference sequence). Trimming pared 2 bases from V and 0 bases from J, leaving 12 bases between. This CDR3 spans 16 amino acids. Written as DNA, the CDR3 is TGTGCCAGCAGTTTAGGGGCGGGGGCTAGCACAGATACGCAGTATTTT. It translates to CASSLGAGASTDTQYF.

The chain joins TRBV6-4 to TRBJ2-6; TRBD2 matches at 7 bases. The trim removed 2 bases at V and 0 bases at J, leaving 7 bases unmatched. This CDR3 contains 18 residues. Germline CDR1 reads MRHNA; CDR2 reads SNTAGT. The CDR3, as DNA: TGTGCCAGCAGTGACACGGGGGGATTCTCCTCTGGGGCCAACGTCCTGACTTTC. It translates to CASSDTGGFSSGANVLTF.

The chain recombines TRBV29-1 with TRBJ1-1; a possible D gene is TRBD1 (5 bases). Germline CDR1 and CDR2: SQVTM and ANQGSEA. The V and J ends lost 6 bases and 6 bases respectively, with 14 bases between them. This CDR3 region has 12 residues. The CDR3 protein is CSVGGTGAEAFF. The CDR3 region has the DNA TGCAGCGTGGGGGGTACGGGGGCTGAAGCTTTCTTT.

The chain links TRBV9 to TRBJ2-1; 9 bases line up with TRBD2. Unmatched junction bases numbered 5, after V lost 2 bases and J lost 8 bases. Looked up from germline, CDR1 is SGDLS and CDR2 is YYNGEE. CDR3 size: 14 residues. The CDR3, as DNA: TGTGCCAGCAGCGTTGCGGGGGGGCCTGATGAGCAGTTCTTC. Its protein is CASSVAGGPDEQFF.

The CDR3 sequence: CASSEATGSNEKLFF. The CDR3 DNA follows: TGTGCCAGCAGTGAAGCGACAGGGTCTAATGAAAAACTGTTTTTT. V gene TRBV6-1 combines with J gene TRBJ1-4; TRBD1 matches at 7 bases. This CDR3 has 15 amino acids. The germline CDR1 and CDR2 sequences are MNHNS and SASEGT. The J segment lost 3 bases and the V segment lost 0 bases, leaving 1 base of the junction unmatched.

The rearrangement uses TRBV14 and TRBJ2-7, with 10 bases fitting TRBD2. Germline V gene sequence: CDR1 SGHDN, CDR2 FVKESK. This CDR3 spans 19 amino acids. V lost 0 bases and J lost 2; bases outside the gene matches: 13. The CDR3 DNA follows: TGTGCCAGCAGCCAAGATCTGACTAGCGGGCCGGGAATCGCCTACGAGCAGTACTTC. Translating gives CASSQDLTSGPGIAYEQYF.